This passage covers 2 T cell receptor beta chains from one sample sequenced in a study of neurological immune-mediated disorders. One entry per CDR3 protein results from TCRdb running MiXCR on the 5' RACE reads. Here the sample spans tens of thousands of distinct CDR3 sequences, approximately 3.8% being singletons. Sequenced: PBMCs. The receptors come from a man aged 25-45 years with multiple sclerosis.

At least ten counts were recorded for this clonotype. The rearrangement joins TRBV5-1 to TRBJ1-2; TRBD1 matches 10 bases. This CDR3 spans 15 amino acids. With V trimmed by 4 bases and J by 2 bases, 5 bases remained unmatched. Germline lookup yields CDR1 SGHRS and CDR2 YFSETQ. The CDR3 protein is CASSETGGVNYGYTF. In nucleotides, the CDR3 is TGCGCCAGCAGCGAGACAGGGGGCGTCAACTATGGCTACACCTTC. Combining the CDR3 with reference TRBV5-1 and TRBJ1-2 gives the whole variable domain KAGVTQTPRYLIKTRGQQVTLSCSPISGHRSVSWYQQTPGQGLQFLFEYFSETQRNKGNFPGRFSGRQFSNSRSEMNVSTLELGDSALYLCASSETGGVNYGYTFGSGTRLTVV.

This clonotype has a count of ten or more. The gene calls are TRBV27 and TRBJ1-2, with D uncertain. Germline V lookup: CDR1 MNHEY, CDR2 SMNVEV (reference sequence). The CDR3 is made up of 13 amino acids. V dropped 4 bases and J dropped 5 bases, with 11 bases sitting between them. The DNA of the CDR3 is TGTGCCAGCAGTTCGGTGGCGAGTTATGGCTACACCTTC. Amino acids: CASSSVASYGYTF.